This TCR beta chain was obtained from a study of blood T cell repertoires in COVID-19. Libraries were prepared by immunoSEQ multiplex PCR; TCRdb keeps only in-frame clonotypes and omits some of them. The data show 200,000 to 300,000 clones, with 92% seen just once and more than 0.8% held by the top ten. Seattle patients were enrolled during active infection and followed longitudinally. V lost 5 bases and J lost 4; bases outside the gene matches: 7. Germline loops: CDR1 MNHEY, CDR2 SVGAGI. The CDR3 length is 15 residues. Sequencing used peripheral blood. The chain joins TRBV6-5 to TRBJ1-4; TRBD1 matches 7 bases. This clonotype originated in a man aged 25 to 45 with COVID-19, enrolled during active disease. The CDR3 DNA follows: TGTGCCAGCAGTAGTACAGGGGTGGGTAATGAAAAACTGTTTTTT. It translates to CASSSTGVGNEKLFF.